This T cell receptor beta chain was sequenced during a study of radiotherapy plus CTLA-4 blockade in lung cancer. The data were produced by immunoSEQ multiplex PCR, yet TCRdb's version contains in-frame clones alone and is incomplete. The sample lists about 59,000 clones, around 74% occurring once. With 6 bases clipped from V and 8 bases from J, the junction kept 4 bases outside the gene matches. Germline assignment: CDR1 SEHNR and CDR2 FQNEAQ (reference sequence). CDR3 length: 12 residues. A few counts support this clone. The source is a human donor with non-small cell lung cancer whose response to radiotherapy plus ipilimumab could not be evaluated. J is TRBJ1-2 and V is TRBV7-9; TRBD1 aligns across 9 bases. The sample here was peripheral blood, taken from a patient treated with radiotherapy plus ipilimumab. DNA of the CDR3: TGTGCCAGCAGTCCTGGACAGGGGGGCTACACCTTC. Translated: CASSPGQGGYTF.